The 5 T cell receptor beta chains given below trace back to one sample, sequenced in a study of blood T cells in healthy people across ages. Then a second PCR, running about 7 to 11 cycles, was carried out with a sample-barcoded 5' primer and a J-beta primer mix. In TCRdb, the 5' RACE reads were re-called with MiXCR into one record per CDR3 protein. The sample contains 1.5 million or so distinct CDR3 sequences, 35% to 45% of which appear only once. Sequenced material: blood. The receptors come from a woman aged 18-29 years in good health.

This sequence joins TRBV6-1 and TRBJ2-7; TRBD2 might be the D (6 bases). With 5 bases removed from V and 6 bases from J, the gap between germline ends came to 11 bases. This CDR3 is built from 12 residues. Germline V lookup: CDR1 MNHNS, CDR2 SASEGT. For the CDR3, the DNA is TGTGCCAGCAGTTTGGAGGGGCGCGAGCAGTACTTC. Its translation is CASSLEGREQYF.

A note on this clonotype: Since a much larger clone is just one base distant, this may be a read error. The CDR3 loop is CASSYGPSSYSEQFF. CDR3 nucleotides: TGTGCCAGCAGTTACGGGCCCAGCTCCTACAGTGAGCAGTTCTTC. The chain joins TRBV6-5 to TRBJ2-1, with D uncertain. This CDR3 has 15 amino acids. CDR1 and CDR2 (germline): MNHEY, SVGAGI.

The V call is TRBV7-8, the J call TRBJ2-3; 7 bases align to TRBD1. Trimming cost V 3 bases and J 4 bases; bases outside gene matches: 7. Germline V gives CDR1 SGHVS, CDR2 FQNEAQ. The CDR3 is 15 amino acids. CDR3 in amino acids: CASSLSDRVPDTQYF. The CDR3 region has the DNA TGTGCCAGCAGCTTGAGCGACAGGGTCCCAGATACGCAGTATTTT.

This clonotype was counted a single time. This chain links TRBV12-3 or TRBV12-4 with TRBJ1-5, with D possibly TRBD1 on 5 matching bases. V was pared by 6 bases and J by 4 bases, with 16 bases between. The CDR3 has 15 amino acids. CDR3 region: CASRPGATTNQPQHF. CDR3 in DNA: TGTGCCAGCAGACCCGGGGCAACAACAAATCAGCCCCAGCATTTT.

The rearrangement joins TRBV4-3 to TRBJ2-1; D call uncertain. The CDR3 loop spans 16 amino acids. The V end lost 0 bases, the J end lost 1 base, and 10 bases lay between the germline ends. Germline CDR1 is LGHNA and CDR2 is YSLEER. This chain's CDR3 is CASSQDGLLSYNEQFF. In nucleotides, the CDR3 is TGCGCCAGCAGCCAAGATGGGCTCTTGTCCTACAATGAGCAGTTCTTC.